These 19 T cell receptor beta chains were all obtained from the same sample, sequenced in a study of breast tumors, draining lymph nodes, adjacent tissues. MiXCR was run by TCRdb on the multiplex PCR reads, yielding one entry per CDR3 protein. The table shows around 120,000 distinct CDR3 sequences, with roughly 21% occurring only once. The lymph nodes were axillary draining lymph nodes from breast cancer patients. The sequenced sample was axillary lymph node tissue. These receptor sequences come from a female donor with breast cancer. Some clones in this sample may be carry-over from other donors' samples.

As for this clonotype: A clone one base away is much larger, so this may be a read error. J is TRBJ1-2 and V is TRBV6-1; D is undetermined. The CDR3 length is 10 residues. Germline CDR1 MNHNS, CDR2 SASEGT. CDR3 region: CASRGYGCTF. In DNA form, the CDR3 reads TGTGCCAGCAGGGGCTATGGCTGCACCTTC.

This clonotype was detected many times. The rearrangement links TRBV19 to TRBJ1-4, with 7 nucleotides matching TRBD1. Per germline, CDR1 LNHDA and CDR2 SQIVND (reference sequence). The length of the CDR3 is 15 residues. V was clipped by 10 bases and J by 4 bases; unmatched bases: 12. CDR3: CAIIPTGVGNEKLFF. The CDR3 DNA is TGTGCCATCATACCTACAGGGGTTGGTAATGAAAAACTGTTTTTT.

This clonotype was counted at least ten times. This chain joins TRBV6-5 and TRBJ1-5; D remains ambiguous. Germline lookup yields CDR1 MNHEY and CDR2 SVGAGI. This CDR3 is built from 16 residues. The V end was cut by 6 bases, the J end by 0 bases, with 15 bases between. The CDR3 sequence is CASRRTADYSNQPQHF. The CDR3 DNA reads TGTGCCAGCAGACGGACGGCGGACTATAGCAATCAGCCCCAGCATTTT.

This clonotype was detected ten times or more. This chain connects TRBV9 to TRBJ2-5; no reliable D call. The V and J ends lost 3 bases and 3 bases respectively, with 6 bases between them. This CDR3 is 12 amino acids long. The germline V gene encodes CDR1 SGDLS and CDR2 YYNGEE. The CDR3 protein is CASSAKEETQYF. The CDR3 DNA reads as TGTGCCAGCAGCGCTAAGGAAGAGACCCAGTACTTC.

This clonotype was seen ten or more times. J is TRBJ1-2 and V is TRBV7-8; no firm D call. The germline V and J ends were trimmed by 5 bases and 1 base, with 17 bases remaining between them. The V gene's germline CDR1 is SGHVS and CDR2 FQNEAQ. This CDR3 region has 16 residues. CDR3 sequence: CASSPRRTILNYGYTF. Here the CDR3 DNA reads TGTGCCAGCAGCCCCCGGCGGACGATCCTTAACTATGGCTACACCTTC.

This clonotype was seen many times. The junction does not match germline at one end; this may be a read error. V is TRBV19 and J is TRBJ2-1, with 14 bases lining up with TRBD2. This CDR3 region has 13 residues. Looked up from germline, CDR1 is LNHDA and CDR2 is SQIVND (reference sequence). CDR3 coding DNA: TGTGCCAGTAGTATATCGCCGGGACTAGCGGGAGTCTTC. Its protein product is CASSISPGLAGVF.

Ten or more counts support this clonotype. This chain uses TRBV7-9 with TRBJ1-4; D gene uncertain. Germline loops: CDR1 SEHNR, CDR2 FQNEAQ (reference sequence). CDR3 length: 15 amino acids. The ends were cut back, 4 bases at V and 0 bases at J, with 9 bases in the middle. The CDR3 region is CASSSGLTTNEKLFF. CDR3 coding DNA: TGTGCCAGCAGCTCCGGCCTTACAACTAATGAAAAACTGTTTTTT.

This clonotype was counted ten times or more. The rearrangement joins TRBV27 to TRBJ2-7; tentatively, D is TRBD2 (5 bases). The CDR3 is 13 amino acids. Trimming removed 2 bases from V and 3 bases from J, with 8 bases in between. Germline values: CDR1 MNHEY, CDR2 SMNVEV (reference sequence). DNA of the CDR3: TGTGCCAGCAGTTTAGAGGGTGACTACGAGCAGTACTTC. Encoded protein: CASSLEGDYEQYF.

In the case of this clonotype: A clone one base away is much larger, so this may be a read error. The chain combines TRBV6-2 or TRBV6-3 with TRBJ1-5, with D tentatively TRBD1 (5 bases). The CDR3 has 14 amino acids. Looked up from germline, CDR1 is MNHEY and CDR2 is SVGEGT. In nucleotides, the CDR3 is TGTGCCAGCAGTTGGGGACGGTGGGATCAGCCCCAGCAGTTT. Translating gives CASSWGRWDQPQQF.

This clonotype was seen many times. The chain employs TRBV24-1 and TRBJ1-2; tentative D call: TRBD1 (6 bases). V lost 7 bases, J lost 5 bases, and 16 bases lay in between. CDR1 KGHDR and CDR2 SFDVKD come from the germline V gene. CDR3 length: 14 amino acids. The CDR3 here is CATRRRNRVYGYTF. DNA of the CDR3: TGTGCCACCAGACGCAGGAACAGGGTGTATGGCTACACCTTC.

The V gene is TRBV28, the J gene TRBJ2-3; 7 bases match TRBD2. In germline, CDR1 is MDHEN, CDR2 SYDVKM. This CDR3 comprises 15 residues. Losses at the gene ends were 7 bases for V and 5 bases for J; bases not matched to a gene: 12. The chain's CDR3 is CASTGAGRVVDTQYF. DNA for the CDR3: TGTGCCAGCACCGGAGCGGGAAGGGTAGTAGATACGCAGTATTTT.

With respect to this clonotype: This may stem from a read error, because a much larger clone lies one nucleotide away. No conserved phenylalanine or tryptophan ends this CDR3, so it is likely a read error. The chain couples TRBV5-1 to TRBJ2-2; D possibly corresponds to TRBD2 (6 bases). The CDR3 contains 16 residues. Between the trimmed V and J ends, which lost 0 bases and 1 base, there was a span of 10 bases. Germline V CDR1 and CDR2: SGHRS, YFSETQ. The CDR3 is CASSLVGGVNTGELFS. DNA for the CDR3: TGCGCCAGCAGCTTGGTTGGAGGGGTGAACACCGGGGAGCTGTTTTCT.

The V gene is TRBV6-5, the J gene TRBJ2-7; TRBD1 is a possible D gene (6 bases). Germline CDR1 is MNHEY and CDR2 is SVGAGI. The CDR3 length is 14 residues. Deletions cut 2 bases from V and 2 bases from J, with 10 bases between. CDR3 nucleotides: TGTGCCAGCAGTTACGACAGGACCGCCTACGAGCAGTACTTC. This codes for CASSYDRTAYEQYF.

This clonotype was recorded at least ten times. The CDR3 DNA reads as TGCAGTGCGGACAGGGGACCTAGCACCGGGGAGCTGTTTTTT. Protein: CSADRGPSTGELFF. This chain joins TRBV20-1 and TRBJ2-2, with 9 bases identical to TRBD1. The V gene's germline CDR1 is DFQATT and CDR2 SNEGSKA (reference sequence). V shed 6 bases, J shed 4 bases, and the junction held 6 bases outside the gene matches. CDR3 length: 14 residues.

There are many counts of this clonotype. V is TRBV20-1 and J is TRBJ1-2; D is possibly TRBD1 (5 bases). V was pared by 0 bases and J by 4 bases, with 9 bases between. The CDR3 totals 13 residues. CDR1 and CDR2 (germline): DFQATT, SNEGSKA (reference sequence). CDR3 DNA: TGCAGTGCTAGAGAGTGGGGGGGCTATGGCTACACCTTC. Its translation: CSAREWGGYGYTF.

The rearrangement joins TRBV19 to TRBJ2-4; TRBD1 is a possible D gene (8 bases). The V end was cut by 2 bases, the J end by 6 bases, with 11 bases between. This CDR3 has 14 amino acids. CDR1 and CDR2 (germline): LNHDA, SQIVND (reference sequence). The CDR3 is CASSINRGGNIQYF. Written as DNA, the CDR3 is TGTGCCAGTAGTATAAACAGGGGGGGAAACATTCAGTACTTC.

This clonotype was seen at least ten times. The V gene is TRBV30, the J gene TRBJ1-6; TRBD1 might be the D (5 bases). The CDR3 is 12 residues long. Germline V lookup: CDR1 GTSNPN, CDR2 SVGIG (reference sequence). Trimming stripped 7 bases from V and 8 bases from J, with 12 bases between. The CDR3 spells CASDRDYSPLHF. The CDR3 DNA sequence: TGTGCCTCCGACAGAGATTATTCACCCCTCCACTTT.

This sequence joins TRBV3-1 and TRBJ2-2; D not resolved. CDR3 size: 14 residues. Trimming removed 1 base from V and 5 bases from J, with 8 bases in between. Germline CDR1 reads LGHDT; CDR2 reads YNNKEL (reference sequence). The CDR3 here is CASSQVYQTGELFF. CDR3 coding DNA: TGTGCCAGCAGCCAAGTGTACCAAACCGGGGAGCTGTTTTTT.

This clonotype has only one observation. A single base separates this from a much larger clone, so it may be a read error. This chain uses TRBV7-8 with TRBJ2-2; 7 nucleotides line up with TRBD1. Germline V lookup: CDR1 SGHVS, CDR2 FQNEAQ. This CDR3 region has 15 residues. The CDR3 spells CAISPTGMNTGELFF. The CDR3 coding sequence is TGTGCCATCAGCCCGACAGGGATGAACACCGGGGAGCTGTTTTTT.